One T cell receptor beta chain is described in this entry. The record originates from a study of blood T cell repertoires in COVID-19. In the study overall: Donors in the United States, Italy and Spain gave samples during acute or convalescent COVID-19. PBMCs, B-cell-depleted T cells, or T cells were the source of the cDNA or gDNA that made up the material.

The germline gives CDR1 SGHRS, CDR2 YFSETQ. V gave up 4 bases and J gave up 3 bases, with 14 bases separating them. CDR3 length: 15 amino acids. The authors' processing: The authors estimated nucleated cell counts from reference gene primer amplification. Only in-frame clones appear in the TCRdb table, and some are missing; sequencing was by immunoSEQ multiplex PCR. V and J calls and clone size are copied from that table; D and trimming were computed from the DNA. This table holds around 250,000 clones, 86% found once. The specimen was peripheral blood. The chain has TRBV5-1 and TRBJ2-1; possible D gene TRBD1, 5 bases. This receptor was identified in a man at least 80 years old with acute or convalescent COVID-19. In DNA, the CDR3 is TGCGCCAGCAGCCTACAGATAGACAGCTACAATGAGCAGTTCTTC. It encodes CASSLQIDSYNEQFF. Drawing the rest from reference TRBV5-1 and TRBJ2-1, the complete variable domain is KAGVTQTPRYLIKTRGQQVTLSCSPISGHRSVSWYQQTPGQGLQFLFEYFSETQRNKGNFPGRFSGRQFSNSRSEMNVSTLELGDSALYLCASSLQIDSYNEQFFGPGTRLTVL.